This TCR beta chain was documented in a study of blood T cell repertoires in COVID-19. The overall study: Acute and convalescent COVID-19 specimens originated in the United States, Italy and Spain.

The CDR3 loop spans 17 amino acids. Trimming took off 1 base at V and 5 bases at J, with 20 bases between the two ends. Germline-derived CDR1 and CDR2 are LNHDA and SQIVND (reference sequence). In the original analysis: Amplified reference gene primers provided the basis for estimating nucleated cell counts. The table came from immunoSEQ multiplex PCR; TCRdb's copy has only in-frame clones and leaves some out. The V and J calls and clone size are taken from that table; D and trimming were inferred from the DNA. The sample lists more than 150,000 clones; 75% to 85% were seen once. The study assigned cohorts using participant-reported clinical history. Two negative PCRs, clearance, or symptom resolution had been documented for recovered Cohort 3 donors.

Sample: PBMCs or T cells enriched from blood (not recorded which). The chain combines TRBV19 with TRBJ2-5; D possibly corresponds to TRBD1 (6 bases). The clonotype was recovered from a man in his forties or fifties who had recovered from COVID-19. The CDR3 nucleotides read TGTGCCAGTAGTATAGGGATCGTGCTGGGGGCACGGGAGACCCAGTACTTC. Translation: CASSIGIVLGARETQYF.